This T cell receptor beta chain is from a study of circulating CD8 cells and anti-PD-1 response in melanoma (dated by TCRdb to 2018 to 2021). Regarding the complete study: Nivolumab was given to patients intravenously at 3 mg/kg every 2 weeks. The TCR repertoire analysis covered 11 melanoma patients: 7 non-responders and 4 responders. On on-treatment samples, PD-1 was detected using a biotinylated anti-human IgG4 antibody. Patients with complete or partial responses were counted as responders, while patients with stable or progressive disease (RECIST v1.1) were counted as non-responders. The melanoma cohort included approximately 13 patients, of whom seven received anti-PD-1 as first-line therapy and six had previously received targeted therapy or immunotherapy.

Using a BD FACSAria II cell sorter, four subsets defined by PD-1 and/or TIGIT were sorted from live CD3+CD8+TCRalphabeta+ cells. Circulating CD8 T cells were sorted into four subsets by PD-1 and TIGIT expression to characterize their relevance to anti-PD-1 therapy response. For each sorted CD8 T-cell subset, both the TCR alpha and TCR beta chains were sequenced. Peripheral blood was drawn before the first anti-PD-1 injection and after two and four injections. PBMCs were immediately isolated by Ficoll gradient centrifugation. Until use, PBMCs were stored frozen in liquid nitrogen in RPMI containing approximately 18% FCS and approximately 9.4% DMSO. Thawed PBMCs were stained with a viability dye and antibodies against CD3, CD8alpha, TCRalphabeta, PD-1 and TIGIT. Total RNA was extracted with the RNeasy Kit, and every sample reached a RIN above 7. This clonotype is judged medium-sized (0.01 to 0.1%). Its antigen is still unknown. Within one base of it there is no much larger clone, and no base qualities were kept.

General study outcomes and caveats: The cohort included both treatment-naive and previously treated patients, and the authors noted that this mix could influence results. Because tumor material was not accessible, tumor reactivity was instead assessed by peptide assays on expanded sorted subsets. Experiments were generally performed without replicates because of limited material. The published TCR repertoire comparisons used only baseline and M1 samples from a small cohort with few responders. Repertoires were largely private between subsets, with under 7.5% of TRB clonotypes shared at M1; sharing was highest between DPOS and TIGIT. Diversity was greatest in the DNEG repertoire, PD-1 and DPOS had similar and higher clonality, and TIGIT repertoires had the lowest diversity.

Reading the germline V gene gives CDR1 SGHDT and CDR2 YYEEEE. The cysteine opens and the phenylalanine closes a CDR3 of 12 amino acids. Just CDR3 DNA is preserved here, 36 bases in frame from base 1. V is shortened by 2 bases, J by 4 bases, and the region joining them spans 6 bases. TCRdb shows the sequencer as NextSeq 500. The QIAseq Immune Repertoire RNA Library Kit, Human TCR Panel was used to prepare TCR libraries from approximately 15 ng of total RNA. TCR libraries were sequenced on an Illumina NextSeq with a Mid Output V2 kit, using asymmetric 261x41 paired-end reads. Every TCR library was diluted down to around 4 nM, then pooled, denatured and loaded at 0.85 to 1 pM. Per the source publication's procedure: Processing of the TCR FASTQ files took place in the QIAGEN GeneGlobe Data Analysis Center, and downstream analysis was done in R 3.5.2. Clonality was calculated as one minus Shannon entropy normalized by the log of the number of unique productive sequences. TRA or TRB clonotypes differing in abundance between baseline and M1 were identified within each subset by Fisher exact tests at 5% FDR. Differentially abundant clonotypes were grouped as emerging, expanding, contracting or non-expanding/contracting. Repertoire overlap between patients was measured with Morisita's overlap index. TCRdb applied fastp at Q25 and MiXCR to the public reads, then kept only in-frame beta chains. Rows matching on CDR3 protein sequence are summarized as one entry with the most common DNA and genes. TCRdb's processing, not the study's, gives the V and J calls here. This sample lists roughly 700 distinct CDR3 sequences; approximately 8% were detected once. About 28% of the sample is held by the ten biggest clonotypes.

The source is a human donor with melanoma. The sequencing here drew on CD8+ T cells from PBMCs, taken at baseline or after one month of anti-PD-1 therapy (not recorded which). The rearranged segments are TRBV5-6 and TRBJ1-1; there is no confident call for the D gene. The CDR3 region has the sequence CASSLRGTEAFF. The DNA reads TGTGCCAGCAGCTTACGAGGCACTGAAGCTTTCTTT.